This entry is about one T cell receptor beta chain. The CDR3 has 16 residues. Per germline, CDR1 LGHNA and CDR2 YNFKEQ. The V and J ends lost 5 bases and 3 bases respectively, with 17 bases between them. This sample was taken from a study of blood T cell repertoires in COVID-19. Using immunoSEQ multiplex PCR, the repertoire was profiled, and TCRdb retains in-frame clones only, with some absent. The table records more than 350,000 clones, around nine tenths of them present only once. A COVID-19 case was met by exposed participants within 2 weeks before study entry. The rearrangement links TRBV4-2 to TRBJ2-1, with D possibly TRBD2 on 5 matching bases. Sequencing was performed on PBMCs or T cells enriched from blood (not recorded which). This receptor was identified in a young woman who had been exposed to COVID-19. CDR3 residues: CASSVSGSADYNEQFF. DNA for the CDR3: TGTGCCAGCAGCGTGAGCGGCTCCGCGGACTACAATGAGCAGTTCTTC.